These T cell receptor beta chains were read from a single sample in a study of shared clonotypes between healthy human individuals. Sequencing used immunoSEQ multiplex PCR; TCRdb keeps in-frame clones, though not all of them. The table records some 1.4 million clones, around 95% of them present only once. The material sequenced was naive CD4+ T cells sorted from blood. The receptors originated from a man aged 25-45 years in good health. CDR3s include the opening cysteine and the closing phenylalanine or tryptophan. D genes are given only for firm matches.

v_gene: TRBV5-4; d_gene: -; j_gene: TRBJ2-2; len: 14; CDR3aa: CASSLAGQPGELFF; CDR3nt: TGTGCCAGCAGCCTGGCGGGCCAGCCCGGGGAGCTGTTTTTT
v_gene: TRBV2; d_gene: -; j_gene: TRBJ2-3; len: 11; CDR3aa: CASIYADTQYF; CDR3nt: TGTGCCAGCATTTACGCAGATACGCAGTATTTT
v_gene: TRBV7-2; d_gene: TRBD1; j_gene: TRBJ1-5; len: 13; CDR3aa: CASSFNRGQPQHF; CDR3nt: TGTGCCAGCAGCTTCAACAGGGGTCAGCCCCAGCATTTT
v_gene: TRBV7-6; d_gene: TRBD1; j_gene: TRBJ2-5; len: 17; CDR3aa: CASSLTGGRGLGWTQYF; CDR3nt: TGTGCCAGCAGCTTAACCGGCGGCAGGGGGCTGGGATGGACCCAGTACTTC
v_gene: TRBV5-1; d_gene: -; j_gene: TRBJ2-3; len: 15; CDR3aa: CASSLVGSGADTQYF; CDR3nt: TGCGCCAGCAGCTTGGTAGGGTCGGGGGCAGATACGCAGTATTTT
v_gene: TRBV19; d_gene: -; j_gene: TRBJ1-2; len: 13; CDR3aa: CASSIRRDHGYTF; CDR3nt: TGTGCCAGTAGTATAAGGAGGGACCATGGCTACACCTTC
v_gene: TRBV5-1; d_gene: TRBD2; j_gene: TRBJ2-7; len: 18; CDR3aa: CASSLWTSGTGNSYEQYF; CDR3nt: TGCGCCAGCAGCTTGTGGACTAGCGGAACTGGTAACTCCTACGAGCAGTACTTC
v_gene: TRBV10-2; d_gene: -; j_gene: TRBJ2-7; len: 14; CDR3aa: CASSDLPDTGEQYF; CDR3nt: TGCGCCAGCAGTGATCTTCCAGACACTGGCGAGCAGTACTTC
v_gene: TRBV10-1; d_gene: -; j_gene: TRBJ1-5; len: 15; CDR3aa: CASSVVRDFSQPQHF; CDR3nt: TGCGCCAGCAGTGTGGTCAGGGATTTCAGTCAGCCCCAGCATTTT
v_gene: TRBV18; d_gene: -; j_gene: TRBJ1-1; len: 13; CDR3aa: CASSPSANTEAFF; CDR3nt: TGTGCCAGCTCACCCAGCGCGAACACTGAAGCTTTCTTT
v_gene: TRBV5-1; d_gene: -; j_gene: TRBJ2-3; len: 13; CDR3aa: CASSLTGIDTQYF; CDR3nt: TGCGCCAGCAGCTTGACCGGGATCGATACGCAGTATTTT
v_gene: TRBV23-1; d_gene: -; j_gene: TRBJ2-1; len: 13; CDR3aa: CASSHWGHNEQFF; CDR3nt: TGCGCCAGCAGTCACTGGGGCCACAATGAGCAGTTCTTC
v_gene: TRBV7-9; d_gene: TRBD2; j_gene: TRBJ2-1; len: 16; CDR3aa: CASSVRLAGRYNEQFF; CDR3nt: TGTGCCAGCAGCGTTAGACTAGCGGGAAGGTACAATGAGCAGTTCTTC